This T cell receptor (beta chain) was found in a study of cytomegalovirus exposure and HLA in healthy donors. PCR primers comprised 60 Vbeta and 13 Jbeta primers. The repertoire was sequenced with immunoSEQ multiplex PCR; TCRdb's copy has only in-frame clones and lacks some. The sample includes roughly 140,000 clones, 80% seen only once; the top ten take under 7.5%. V dropped 0 bases and J dropped 1 base, with 9 bases sitting between them. The CDR3 consists of 15 residues. Germline V CDR1 and CDR2: LNHNV, YYDKDF (reference sequence). Sequencing was carried out using PBMCs. The V call is TRBV15, the J call TRBJ1-1, with unresolved D. This TCR derives from a middle-aged man in good health and CMV-seropositive. Here the CDR3 reads CATSRDWAGNTEAFF. Here the CDR3 DNA reads TGTGCCACCAGCAGAGATTGGGCAGGGAACACTGAAGCTTTCTTT.